The 29 T cell receptor beta chains given below trace back to one sample, sequenced in a study of HIV-infected patients and healthy controls. TCRdb itself ran the 5' RACE reads through MiXCR, one entry per CDR3 protein. Of about 63,000 distinct CDR3 sequences in the sample, 15% to 20% are singletons; the top ten hold approximately 5%. Input material: CD4+ T cells from blood. The receptors originated from a human donor in good health.

This clonotype was detected a few times. This chain uses TRBV7-2 with TRBJ2-7; 8 bases map to TRBD2. CDR1 and CDR2 from the germline V gene are SGHTA and FQGNSA. The CDR3 is made up of 14 amino acids. After removal of 4 bases from V and 2 bases from J, the junction contained 4 bases not matched to a gene. CDR3 residues: CASSSSGGAYEQYF. The CDR3 DNA sequence: TGTGCCAGCAGCTCCTCGGGGGGGGCCTACGAGCAGTACTTC.

This clonotype was found many times. CDR3 region: CASSQVGRRQETQYF. CDR3 sequence (DNA): TGTGCCAGCAGCCAAGTGGGGAGACGCCAAGAGACCCAGTACTTC. The gene calls are TRBV3-1 and TRBJ2-5, with a tentative D call TRBD2 (5 bases). Germline V gene lookup returns CDR1 LGHDT and CDR2 YNNKEL (reference sequence). The CDR3 sequence is 15 residues long. V gave up 1 base and J gave up 1 base, with 10 bases separating them.

This clonotype was observed many times. The chain is built from TRBV7-2 and TRBJ2-3, with 8 bases lining up with TRBD2. The CDR3 consists of 15 residues. Trimming took 5 bases from V and 3 from J; bases not matched to a gene: 7. Germline V gene data show CDR1 as SGHTA and CDR2 as FQGNSA. Here the CDR3 DNA reads TGTGCCAGCAGCCTATCAGCGGGAGCGACAGATACGCAGTATTTT. Amino acid sequence: CASSLSAGATDTQYF.

There are many counts of this clonotype. The chain carries TRBV7-9 and TRBJ1-6; D not resolved. Germline lookup yields CDR1 SEHNR and CDR2 FQNEAQ (reference sequence). The CDR3 runs to 16 residues. V was shortened by 6 bases and J by 9 bases, with 21 bases between the two germline ends. The DNA for the CDR3 is TGTGCCAGCAGTTCCCCAGAGGGAGGTTCCTCTTCACCCCTCCACTTT. Encoded protein: CASSSPEGGSSSPLHF.

The rearrangement joins TRBV20-1 to TRBJ2-1; 9 nucleotides line up with TRBD1. The V and J ends lost 6 bases and 3 bases, in that order; junction bases with no gene match: 3. The CDR3 extends over 13 amino acids. Germline V gene lookup returns CDR1 DFQATT and CDR2 SNEGSKA (reference sequence). Here the CDR3 reads CSAPTGGYNEQFF. The CDR3 region has the DNA TGCAGTGCCCCGACAGGGGGCTACAATGAGCAGTTCTTC.

This clonotype was counted a few times. V gene TRBV12-3 or TRBV12-4 combines with J gene TRBJ1-4, with 10 bases matching TRBD1. The CDR3 runs 16 residues. V lost 8 bases to trimming and J lost 7 bases; unmatched junction nucleotides: 13. CDR3 in amino acids: CASALAGQGYGEKLFF. CDR3 bases: TGTGCCAGCGCTTTAGCGGGACAGGGGTATGGTGAAAAACTGTTTTTT.

The table lists this clonotype with many counts. The CDR3 bases are TGTGCCAGCAGTTCAGGACTAGCGGGGAGCACAGATACGCAGTATTTT. Residues: CASSSGLAGSTDTQYF. The genes are TRBV6-2 or TRBV6-3 and TRBJ2-3; 12 bases agree with TRBD2. The junction had 2 bases not matched to a gene; V was cut back by 4 bases and J by 0 bases. Germline V gene data show CDR1 as MNHEY and CDR2 as SVGEGT. CDR3 length equals 16 residues.

This clonotype is deemed medium-sized. The rearrangement joins TRBV29-1 to TRBJ1-5; D is unclear. This CDR3 comprises 13 residues. With 4 bases removed from V and 1 base from J, the gap between germline ends came to 8 bases. The germline CDR1 and CDR2 sequences are SQVTM and ANQGSEA. This chain's CDR3 is CSVGEGSNQPQHF. CDR3 DNA: TGCAGCGTTGGGGAAGGCAGCAATCAGCCCCAGCATTTT.

This clonotype was counted many times. The chain links TRBV14 to TRBJ2-6; 9 bases match TRBD1. Germline V gene data show CDR1 as SGHDN and CDR2 as FVKESK. The trim removed 4 bases at V and 4 bases at J, leaving 8 bases unmatched. This CDR3 is 17 amino acids long. In DNA form, the CDR3 reads TGTGCCAGCAGCCCCGGGACAGGGACATCGGGGGCCAACGTCCTGACTTTC. It is translated as CASSPGTGTSGANVLTF.

This clonotype was seen at least ten times. V gene TRBV29-1 combines with J gene TRBJ1-1; D possibly corresponds to TRBD1 (6 bases). Trimming shortened V by 1 base and J by 1 base, and 10 bases separated the two germline ends. Germline assignment: CDR1 SQVTM and CDR2 ANQGSEA. The CDR3 is 14 residues long. The chain's CDR3 is CSVEVRTANTEAFF. The DNA of the CDR3 is TGCAGCGTTGAAGTCCGGACAGCGAACACTGAAGCTTTCTTT.

This clonotype appeared a few times. The chain recombines TRBV20-1 with TRBJ2-1; 9 nucleotides align to TRBD2. The CDR3 runs 14 residues. The germline V gene has CDR1 DFQATT and CDR2 SNEGSKA (reference sequence). Germline trimming cut 5 bases from V and 9 bases from J; bases unmatched to any gene: 11. For the CDR3, the DNA is TGCAGTGCTTCGAGCGGGAGGTCGCGGGGTGAGCAGTTCTTC. This encodes CSASSGRSRGEQFF.

This clonotype was observed at least ten times. J is TRBJ1-1 and V is TRBV29-1, with 7 positions matching TRBD1. Germline V gene data show CDR1 as SQVTM and CDR2 as ANQGSEA. Trimming at V came to 7 bases and at J to 10 bases, leaving 15 bases not matched to a gene. The CDR3 is 13 amino acids. DNA for the CDR3: TGCAGCGCTGGTTGGGGACAGCCCAGAACAGCTTTCTTT. Protein product: CSAGWGQPRTAFF.

This chain uses TRBV18 with TRBJ1-1; a possible D gene is TRBD1 (6 bases). Trimming removed 4 bases at V and 0 bases at J, with 15 bases between. Germline CDR1 KGHSH, CDR2 LQKENI. The CDR3 contains 16 residues. The CDR3 nucleotides are TGTGCCAGCTCACTGCAGACAGGAAGGGTGAACACTGAAGCTTTCTTT. The encoded protein is CASSLQTGRVNTEAFF.

This clonotype was recorded many times. This sequence joins TRBV28 and TRBJ2-7; D is perhaps TRBD1 (5 bases). V was trimmed by 3 bases and J by 2 bases, leaving 14 bases between them. This CDR3 region has 15 residues. Germline V gene data show CDR1 as MDHEN and CDR2 as SYDVKM. CDR3 coding DNA: TGTGCCAGCAGTTTGGGGTCGCAGGGTCCCTACGAGCAGTACTTC. Translation gives CASSLGSQGPYEQYF.

This sequence joins TRBV3-1 and TRBJ2-1; D is ambiguous. The CDR3 sequence is 15 residues long. Germline CDR1 reads LGHDT; CDR2 reads YNNKEL (reference sequence). The ends were cut back, 2 bases at V and 0 bases at J, with 8 bases in the middle. In nucleotides, the CDR3 is TGTGCCAGCAGCCAAACATCGAGCTCCTACAATGAGCAGTTCTTC. This translates into CASSQTSSSYNEQFF.

V gene TRBV9 combines with J gene TRBJ2-7, with TRBD2 matching 9 bases. Germline loops: CDR1 SGDLS, CDR2 YYNGEE. This CDR3 is built from 14 residues. V was clipped by 7 bases and J by 4 bases; unmatched bases: 9. CDR3 residues: CASAARSGRYEQYF. In DNA, the CDR3 is TGTGCCAGCGCTGCTCGGAGCGGGAGGTACGAGCAGTACTTC.

In this sample, this clonotype turned up a few times. The rearrangement uses TRBV5-6 and TRBJ1-6; TRBD1 aligns across 8 bases. Germline CDR1 is SGHDT and CDR2 is YYEEEE. Losses at the gene ends were 9 bases for V and 9 bases for J; bases not matched to a gene: 11. CDR3 length: 14 amino acids. CDR3 in DNA: TGTGCCACCAGGAGGACAGGGACCTTTTCACCCCTCCACTTT. This codes for CATRRTGTFSPLHF.

This clonotype was seen ten or more times. V usage is TRBV12-3 or TRBV12-4 and J usage is TRBJ1-1, with no clear D. The CDR3 loop spans 14 amino acids. Trimming took off 4 bases at V and 4 bases at J, with 13 bases between the two ends. In DNA, the CDR3 is TGTGCCAGCAGTTGGGAGGGCCGTCCCACTGAAGCTTTCTTT. Translating it yields CASSWEGRPTEAFF.

The chain carries TRBV5-1 and TRBJ2-3; D is possibly TRBD2 (7 bases). Trimming left V 4 bases short and J 3 bases short, with 18 bases between. Looked up from germline, CDR1 is SGHRS and CDR2 is YFSETQ. The CDR3 has 16 amino acids. DNA for the CDR3: TGCGCCAGCAGCGGAGTACGGGGGGCCGGTACAGATACGCAGTATTTT. It encodes CASSGVRGAGTDTQYF.

J is TRBJ2-1 and V is TRBV28, with D unclear. CDR1 and CDR2 (germline): MDHEN, SYDVKM. The CDR3 sequence is 15 residues long. V was trimmed by 4 bases and J by 9 bases, leaving 19 bases between them. This chain's CDR3 is CASSSVRGTTTEQFF. The CDR3 nucleotides are TGTGCCAGCAGTTCGGTTCGTGGAACAACGACTGAGCAGTTCTTC.

This clonotype was seen ten or more times. The chain recombines TRBV6-2 or TRBV6-3 with TRBJ2-2; 9 nucleotides match TRBD1. Trimming removed 5 bases from V and 9 bases from J; junction bases left unmatched: 4. Germline V lookup: CDR1 MNHEY, CDR2 SVGEGT. The CDR3 sequence is 13 residues long. The CDR3 region is CASSRTGVRELFF. The CDR3 DNA is TGTGCCAGCAGTCGGACAGGGGTCCGGGAGCTGTTTTTT.

This clonotype turned up a few times. The chain links TRBV29-1 to TRBJ2-1, with TRBD1 matching 10 bases. Trimming cost V 1 base and J 4 bases; bases outside gene matches: 4. CDR3 length: 15 residues. CDR1 SQVTM and CDR2 ANQGSEA come from the germline V gene. The DNA of the CDR3 is TGCAGCGTTGAAGGATTGGGACAGGGGTACAATGAGCAGTTCTTC. Its translation: CSVEGLGQGYNEQFF.

This clonotype was observed many times. The chain carries TRBV12-3 or TRBV12-4 and TRBJ2-5; possible D gene TRBD2, 6 bases. The V gene lost 3 bases and the J gene lost 2 bases, with 16 bases spanning the gap. This CDR3 has 16 residues. CDR3 in amino acids: CASSFRGTVRQETQYF. CDR3 DNA sequence: TGTGCCAGCAGTTTCCGCGGGACCGTTCGTCAAGAGACCCAGTACTTC.

The chain recombines TRBV28 with TRBJ2-6, with D possibly matching TRBD1 (6 bases). CDR3 size: 18 residues. The germline V gene encodes CDR1 MDHEN and CDR2 SYDVKM. Trimming pared 5 bases from V and 0 bases from J, leaving 17 bases between. The CDR3 reads CASSQPGQWASGANVLTF. In DNA form, the CDR3 reads TGTGCCAGCAGTCAGCCGGGACAATGGGCCTCTGGGGCCAACGTCCTGACTTTC.

The chain has TRBV12-3 or TRBV12-4 and TRBJ1-5; D gene ambiguous. Trimming removed 3 bases at V and 1 base at J, with 22 bases between. The CDR3 runs to 19 residues. The CDR3 loop is CASSLFHGLITGSNQPQHF. The CDR3 coding sequence is TGTGCCAGCAGTTTGTTCCACGGCCTCATTACGGGCAGCAATCAGCCCCAGCATTTT.

This clonotype showed up just a few times. V usage is TRBV7-9 and J usage is TRBJ2-1; TRBD1 is a possible D gene (6 bases). The CDR3 is 15 amino acids. CDR1 and CDR2 from the germline V gene are SEHNR and FQNEAQ (reference sequence). Trimming cost V 0 bases and J 6 bases, with 12 bases left between them. CDR3 nucleotide sequence: TGTGCCAGCAGCTTAGCTGGAACAGGGAGCAATGAGCAGTTCTTC. The encoded protein is CASSLAGTGSNEQFF.

This clonotype was observed a handful of times. The chain employs TRBV11-2 and TRBJ2-1; 10 bases are a match to TRBD2. This CDR3 has 19 residues. The V segment lost 1 base and the J segment 2 bases; nucleotides outside the gene matches: 11. CDR1 and CDR2 (germline): SGHAT, FQNNGV. The CDR3 loop is CASSLVGASGGRPYNEQFF. CDR3 coding DNA: TGTGCCAGCAGCTTAGTGGGGGCTAGCGGGGGTCGTCCCTACAATGAGCAGTTCTTC.

This clonotype was counted only a few times. V usage is TRBV7-6 and J usage is TRBJ1-5; TRBD1 might be the D (5 bases). Trimming removed 3 bases from V and 1 base from J, with 10 bases in between. The length of the CDR3 is 15 residues. The germline gives CDR1 SGHVS, CDR2 FNYEAQ. CDR3: CASSLGHHSNQPQHF. DNA for the CDR3: TGTGCCAGCAGCTTGGGGCATCACAGCAATCAGCCCCAGCATTTT.

This clonotype was found a few times. The chain employs TRBV11-2 and TRBJ1-4, with 7 bases matching TRBD1. Unmatched junction bases numbered 9, after V lost 3 bases and J lost 8 bases. The CDR3 contains 15 residues. The germline gives CDR1 SGHAT, CDR2 FQNNGV. CDR3 sequence (DNA): TGTGCCAGCAGCTTTAGTCCAGGGGGATCGGAAAAACTGTTTTTT. As protein: CASSFSPGGSEKLFF.